This TCR delta chain was observed in a study of Vδ1+ human thymocytes. V shed 2 bases and J shed 0 bases, with 7 bases lying between them. This CDR3 is built from 14 residues. The germline V gene encodes CDR1 TSWWSYY and CDR2 QGS. This clone appeared a few times. Its antigen is unidentified. At the DNA level, this CDR3 is encoded by other sequences in the same sample as well. Sorted Vdelta1+ thymocytes were about 97% to 99.6% pure. Broader study findings: Thymic delta-chain repertoires held 15% to 20% Vdelta2 sequences and few Vdelta3, despite high sort purity. Thymic TRG and TRD repertoires appeared highly polyclonal.

Extracted RNA was reverse transcribed into cDNA. The CDR3 regions were amplified by multiplex PCR from V-gene primers to a constant-region primer. TCRdb re-called clones from the multiplex PCR reads via CATT. Of some 73,000 delta-chain clones listed, around 34% are singletons. The TCR comes from a boy younger than two who had congenital heart surgery. The chain joins TRDV1 to TRDJ1; D is unclear. The sequenced material came from Vdelta1+ gamma-delta thymocytes from the thymus. Subset noted: FACS-sorted CD3+ TCRalphabeta- TCRVdelta1+ TCRVdelta2- thymocytes. The CDR3 nucleotides read TGTGCTCTTGGGGAAAGGGTGTACACCGATAAACTCATCTTT. Protein sequence: CALGERVYTDKLIF.